This T cell receptor (beta chain) was recovered during a study of cytomegalovirus exposure and HLA in healthy donors (dated by TCRdb to about 2017). As for the study more broadly: According to an earlier analysis of 450 to 650 of the donors, about 179 million T cells yielded approximately 120 million unique TCR beta sequences and approximately 300 Gb of sequence data. About 280 gigabases of sequencing data and 70 million to 85 million unique TCR sequences were included in an early release covering about 700 HLA-typed donors. Among the roughly 400 genotyped donors, about 85% belonged to the genetic ancestry cluster associated with self-reported Caucasian donors. The study aimed to test whether signatures of past pathogen exposure could be identified by cataloging public T cell receptors. Using immunosequencing, the study profiled T cell repertoires from 500 to 800 subjects and related those repertoires to cytomegalovirus serostatus. Besides the first cohort of more than 650 subjects, a separate validation cohort made up of 90 to 150 different subjects was used. To predict cytomegalovirus infection status, the study brought together high-throughput TCR immunosequencing, statistical association of individual TCRs with disease status, and machine learning. A later analysis re-analyzed previously published TCR beta repertoires from roughly 630 donors and added high-resolution HLA genotyping to study TCR occurrence patterns. Rather than using new phenotypic data, the later analysis identified candidate immune exposures from TCR beta sequences and from how often those sequences occurred across donors. An earlier analysis of some 500 of the donors used high-throughput TCR beta sequencing to judge whether each TCR beta V gene segment behaved as functional or pseudogenic. Alongside the repertoire data, information on donor age, sex, ethnicity and CMV serostatus was compiled. A later genetic analysis used genome-wide SNP genotypes for about 65% of the roughly 670 donors, treating that subset as a discovery cohort. All discovery cohort repertoires had been generated using a single sequencing platform. Both class I and class II loci were covered by HLA typing, at four-digit resolution. Typing coverage varied by locus: roughly 620-640 donors for A, B, C, DRB1 and DQB1; some 520 for DQA1; more than 600 for DPA1; approximately 470 for DPB1. Roughly five DR-DQ haplotypes were handled as single units for association and clustering, since linkage in the cohort was strong. Among about 410 genotyped donors of the cohort, an average of around 250,000 unique TCR beta nucleotide sequences was sequenced per donor, of which roughly 17% were non-productive.

The cohort was made up of around 720 healthy bone marrow donors. All cohort members were sampled while nominally healthy, although unrecorded immune exposures were likely present. The donor tested CMV seronegative and was one of the 352 seronegative cohort members. Each donor provided a peripheral blood sample, and peripheral blood mononuclear cells were used for TCR beta sequencing. The Qiagen DNeasy Blood Extraction Kit was used to extract genomic DNA from the blood cell samples. CDR1 SGHVS and CDR2 FNYEAQ were looked up in the germline V gene. V has 4 bases trimmed and J has 10 bases trimmed; junction bases matching no gene number 3. The CDR3 measures 13 amino acids from cysteine to phenylalanine. Only CDR3 DNA remains: 39 bases, in frame from the first base. About this clone: Its antigen specificity is not known. No base quality information exists; no much larger clone differs at one position.

The study at large found these results: The classifier was reported to diagnose cytomegalovirus status with high specificity and sensitivity in both the original cohort and the validation cohort. A later analysis found that most CMV-associated TCR beta chains appeared HLA-restricted, with HLA associations seemingly driven largely by CMV exposure. Immune exposure information for the cohort was limited to CMV serostatus. Across donors, most TCR sequences were observed very rarely, whereas some public TCRs were present in many individuals. The authors suggested that the approach could potentially be generalized to other disease states and immunological phenotypes. In vitro tests confirmed that three of the cytomegalovirus-associated TCR beta chains recognize cytomegalovirus antigens. Several of the top co-occurrence clusters appeared to be linked to parvovirus B19, influenza, CMV and Epstein-Barr virus, according to a later analysis. In a later analysis, TCR association rates were found to vary across HLA loci, with the most associated TCRs seen for DRB1 alleles and the fewest for HLA-C alleles. A further reported finding was that TCR beta sequences accurately predicted the HLA-A and HLA-B alleles for most subjects in the first cohort. Compared with the approximately 670-donor mean, donors in an Asian-associated ancestry cluster had fewer N-insertions in productive TCRs, according to a later genetic analysis. Some IMGT-functional V segments, including TRBV6-2 and TRBV6-3, could not be distinguished by the 87-base-pair reads and were therefore excluded. An association between a missense DCLRE1C variant and V-gene and J-gene trimming of TCR beta chains was found in a later genetic analysis and replicated in an independent cohort. In this cohort, only TCR beta chains were sequenced, and detectable features were limited by the absence of alpha or paired-chain data. HLA typing was unavailable for some donors at each locus, so association tests used only the typed subset. The presence/absence analyses assumed that sequencing depth was roughly uniform across donors, and that assumption may not be true. A group of highly shared sequence variants was considered likely to be a technical artifact of the sequencing pipeline. Because counts were too low, 15 to 20 rarely observed V segments, including chromosome 9 orphons, were excluded from the earlier analysis of roughly 580 of the donors. Correlated functional status among segregating V segments might be attributable to linkage disequilibrium, but an unknown experimental factor could not be ruled out. Specific HLA alleles were associated with over 15,000 TCR beta sequences at a false discovery rate of 0.05 in a later analysis. In an earlier analysis of approximately 590 of the donors, most TCR beta V segments were observed in productive rearrangements about 87% or about 30% of the time, broadly matching IMGT annotations. Compared with equally common non-associated chains, HLA-associated TCR beta chains in a later analysis were more clonally expanded and had lower generation probabilities. The study listed approximately 160 TCR beta chains as associated with cytomegalovirus. When HLA alleles, especially DR and DQ, strongly co-occurred, TCR associations were difficult to assign to individual alleles.

The library was prepared using the immunoSEQ multiplex PCR assay. The multiplex PCR relied on a mix of 60 forward primers for TCR Vbeta segments and 13 reverse primers for TCR Jbeta segments. The CDR3 region of rearranged TCR beta genes was amplified from genomic DNA with a multiplex PCR assay. On the Illumina HiSeq System, the amplified TCR beta libraries were sequenced as 87-base-pair reads. The original methods were these. A later analysis counted tens of millions of unique TCR beta chains across the 550 to 750 repertoires, and some 12 million of these chains were shared by at least two donors. A nearest-neighbor algorithm error-corrected the raw reads and collapsed the reads into unique sequences, merging closely related sequences to remove PCR and sequencing errors. V, D and J gene segments were assigned by aligning CDR3 sequences to IMGT reference sequences. For a sequence to be retained, a match of at least six nucleotides to both a V gene segment and a J gene segment was required. Rearrangements were called productive when the CDR3 lacked stop codons and stayed in frame with V and J; all others were non-productive. Following IMGT convention, CDR3 was defined as the stretch from the second conserved V-encoded cysteine to the conserved J-encoded phenylalanine. Sequences without an unambiguous match to a single V gene segment were excluded from the earlier analysis of 587 of the donors. In an earlier analysis of some 590 of the donors, a V segment was called functional when productive rearrangements were above 56.7%, and segregating when the standard deviation between donors exceeded 5%. A statistical classification framework was built for diagnosing cytomegalovirus status from the catalog of TCR beta chain sequences. In a later analysis, V and J genes were assigned by comparing TCR nucleotide sequences against IMGT/GENE-DB human TR gene sequences. The TCRdist pipeline was used in a later analysis to assign CDR3 sequences and most-parsimonious VDJ recombination scenarios. A later analysis defined each TCR beta chain by its CDR3 amino acid sequence plus V-gene family, and excluded reads lacking a unique V-gene family. As a way to deal with suspected cross-contamination and a sequencing artifact, a later analysis dropped over 550 nucleotide sequences that were highly shared and had low generation probability. A later analysis calculated a clonal expansion index for each public chain from normalized within-repertoire ranks of inferred template counts. Generation probabilities in a later analysis came from a VDJ recombination model fitted to out-of-frame rearrangements, and those results were checked against IGoR. Hypergeometric tests were used in a later analysis to score TCR-TCR, TCR-HLA and TCR-CMV co-occurrence, with a repertoire-size bias correction applied to the TCR pairs. A later analysis estimated false discovery rates by permuting HLA or CMV assignments 20 times. In a later analysis, co-occurring TCRs were grouped with DBSCAN, and TCRdist sequence similarity was added when clustering was performed within HLA-allele-positive subsets. Repertoires with fewer than 30,000 or more than 120,000 public chains, plus five repertoires with anomalous nucleotide sharing, were excluded from co-occurrence clustering. Held by TCRdb, this immuneACCESS table contains in-frame sequences only and omits some clones. Under half of the omission traces to an unresolved V gene where checked; the cause of the rest is unknown. V, J and clone size are those of that table, while D and trimming were read from the DNA. The sample table holds 170,000 or so clones, of which about 80% were seen once. The top ten constitute roughly 0.65% of the sample.

The sample taken for sequencing was PBMCs. The rearranged segments are TRBV7-6 and TRBJ2-1, and 11 junction bases match TRBD2. The TCR originated in a boy aged 5-17 years in good health and CMV-seronegative. In nucleotides, the sequence is TGTGCCAGCAGCTCGAGGACTAGCGGGGAGCAGTTCTTC. It encodes CASSSRTSGEQFF.